This T cell receptor beta chain was captured by sequencing in a study of shared clonotypes between healthy human individuals. Method: immunoSEQ multiplex PCR; TCRdb's copy keeps in-frame clones and lacks some. Of some 2,000,000 clones listed, 90% to 95% are singletons. Germline CDR1 is SGHRS and CDR2 is YFSETQ. The V and J ends lost 4 bases and 4 bases respectively, with 16 bases between them. This CDR3 has 15 amino acids. Sequences were obtained from naive CD4+ T cells sorted from blood. Subset defined: CD45RA+ positively selected. The clonotype comes from a man younger than 35 in good health. This chain links TRBV5-1 with TRBJ2-3, with a possible D match to TRBD2 (6 bases). CDR3 DNA sequence: TGCGCCAGCAGCGACCCGACTAGTGGAGCAGATACGCAGTATTTT. This translates into CASSDPTSGADTQYF.